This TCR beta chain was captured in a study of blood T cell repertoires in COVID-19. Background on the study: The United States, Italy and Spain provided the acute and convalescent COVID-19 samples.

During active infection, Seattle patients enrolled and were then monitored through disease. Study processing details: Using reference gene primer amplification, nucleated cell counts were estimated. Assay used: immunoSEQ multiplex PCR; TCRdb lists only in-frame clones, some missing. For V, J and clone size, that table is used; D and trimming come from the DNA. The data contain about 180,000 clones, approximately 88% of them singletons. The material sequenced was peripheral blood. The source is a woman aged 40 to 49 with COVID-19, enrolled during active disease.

CDR3 bases: TGTGCCAGTAGTATCTTAGGGGGGGCGAACACCGGGGAGCTGTTTTTT. This gives the protein CASSILGGANTGELFF. The chain employs TRBV19 and TRBJ2-2, with D possibly matching TRBD2 (7 bases). CDR1 is LNHDA and CDR2 is SQIVND in the germline V gene (reference sequence). The CDR3 extends over 16 amino acids. Trimming took off 3 bases at V and 0 bases at J, with 11 bases between the two ends.